This is a list of T cell receptor beta chains from one sample in a study of early T cells in non-severe SARS-CoV-2 infection. TCRdb analysed the 5' RACE reads with MiXCR anew, one entry per CDR3 protein. The sample lists about 38,000 distinct CDR3 sequences; about 5% were seen once. Sequencing was carried out using whole blood. The source is an adult who was a healthcare worker with PCR-confirmed SARS-CoV-2 infection or an uninfected control (not recorded which). CDR3s leave out the opening cysteine and the closing phenylalanine or tryptophan. Fields, in order: V gene, D gene, J gene, CDR3 protein. A D gene is named only where the DNA matches it firmly.

TRBV27,NA,TRBJ1-2,ASSPIGGADGYT
TRBV4-1,NA,TRBJ1-6,ASSPSPGGTDSPLH
TRBV3-1,NA,TRBJ1-2,ASQGPYGYT
TRBV11-2,NA,TRBJ1-2,ASSPSGSYGYT
TRBV6-2/TRBV6-3,NA,TRBJ1-5,ASTGGPPPEGQPQH
TRBV6-2/TRBV6-3,TRBD1,TRBJ1-5,ASSSPGQGFQPQH
TRBV11-3,TRBD2,TRBJ2-3,ASGEGLDTDTQY
TRBV12-3/TRBV12-4,NA,TRBJ2-1,ASSPGTEQF
TRBV7-8,TRBD2,TRBJ2-5,ASSTRFSGGQETQY
TRBV6-1,TRBD2,TRBJ2-5,ASTLAGAETQY
TRBV7-7,NA,TRBJ2-2,ASSLGRESNTGELF
TRBV5-4,TRBD2,TRBJ2-3,ASSLGLAETTDTQY
TRBV20-1,NA,TRBJ1-2,SALLEVTGYT
TRBV7-8,TRBD1,TRBJ2-1,ASSLHRGRNEQF
TRBV12-3/TRBV12-4,NA,TRBJ2-5,ASSRGIYETQY
TRBV3-1,NA,TRBJ2-5,ASTPGLPETQY
TRBV6-2/TRBV6-3,NA,TRBJ2-2,ASSYSMGTGELF
TRBV27,NA,TRBJ1-1,ASRPGVGRTEAF
TRBV5-4,NA,TRBJ2-1,ASSPQGSDEQF
TRBV6-2/TRBV6-3,TRBD2,TRBJ2-3,ASSYQRGSTDTQY
TRBV2,TRBD1,TRBJ2-4,ASSASGTGAVIQY
TRBV20-1,NA,TRBJ1-5,SARSREGHQPQH
TRBV20-1,NA,TRBJ1-2,SARDRGVSYT
TRBV10-3,TRBD1,TRBJ2-7,AISESTDRGHEQY
TRBV15,NA,TRBJ1-5,DINLFPEKRVNQPQH
TRBV7-3,TRBD1,TRBJ2-1,ASSRSGTGNYEQF
TRBV19,NA,TRBJ2-1,ASRATGAAHNEQF
TRBV3-1,NA,TRBJ1-1,ASSHRTGNTEAF
TRBV2,NA,TRBJ2-2,ASCGQFEYTGELF
TRBV7-2,TRBD2,TRBJ2-7,ASTPVGAGGYEQY
TRBV30,TRBD2,TRBJ2-2,AWKSGVNTGELF
TRBV4-2,NA,TRBJ1-6,ASSQEAGNNSPLH
TRBV20-1,NA,TRBJ1-2,SARDQPGSYGYT
TRBV15,TRBD2,TRBJ2-1,ATSRERGVYNEQF
TRBV7-9,NA,TRBJ2-3,ASSYRPDTQY
TRBV10-1,NA,TRBJ2-1,ASSGGAPKSEQF
TRBV9,NA,TRBJ2-5,ASSPSAEEGTQY
TRBV7-9,NA,TRBJ1-2,ASSSESRRFGYT
TRBV4-1,TRBD2,TRBJ2-4,ASSQDRGEIDIQY
TRBV5-1,NA,TRBJ1-1,ASSKTSGNTEAF
TRBV12-5,NA,TRBJ1-5,ASGVGVGQPQH
TRBV11-2,TRBD1,TRBJ1-2,ASSLDQGVGQGAYGYT